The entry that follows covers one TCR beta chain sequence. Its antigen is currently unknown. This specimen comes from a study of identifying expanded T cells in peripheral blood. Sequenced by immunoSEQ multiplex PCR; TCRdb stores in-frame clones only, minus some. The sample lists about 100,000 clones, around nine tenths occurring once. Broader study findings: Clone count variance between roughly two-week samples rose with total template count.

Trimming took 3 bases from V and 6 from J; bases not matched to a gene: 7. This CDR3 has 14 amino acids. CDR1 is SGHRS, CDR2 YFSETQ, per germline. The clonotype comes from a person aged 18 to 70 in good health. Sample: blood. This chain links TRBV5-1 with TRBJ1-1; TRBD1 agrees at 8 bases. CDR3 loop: CASSSIAGGPEAFF. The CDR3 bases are TGCGCCAGCAGCTCCATCGCAGGGGGCCCTGAAGCTTTCTTT.